This T cell receptor (beta chain) was sequenced for a study of blood T cell repertoires in COVID-19. Across the study: Sites across the United States, Italy and Spain contributed samples from acute and convalescent COVID-19. From T cells, B-cell-depleted T cells, or PBMCs came the material, which was cDNA or gDNA.

Per the study methods: Counts of nucleated cells, estimated from reference gene primer amplification, were obtained. Data came from immunoSEQ multiplex PCR; TCRdb stores just in-frame clones and leaves some out. D and trimming come from the DNA, and the V and J calls and clone size come from that table. The table includes around 190,000 clones, about 79% detected once. With V trimmed by 4 bases and J by 10 bases, 8 bases remained unmatched. Germline V gives CDR1 SGDLS, CDR2 YYNGEE. This CDR3 has 14 amino acids. The sequenced sample was peripheral blood. The rearrangement uses TRBV9 and TRBJ1-6, with 7 positions matching TRBD1. The TCR originated in a human donor in a cohort sampled during active COVID-19. The CDR3 DNA reads as TGTGCCAGCAGCCTGGGACAGATGGGGTCACCCCTCCACTTT. Protein product: CASSLGQMGSPLHF.